This record concerns one TCR beta chain sequence. Its antigen is as yet unknown. Within the sample, other DNA sequences also encode this same CDR3. The data derive from a study of shared clonotypes between healthy human individuals. On the study more broadly: Per donor, three plates held CD4 naive cells, three held CD4 memory, two held CD8 naive and one held CD8 memory.

Study-wide results and caveats: Sharing across four donors was seen in 4.5% to 5.5% of naive CD4 clonotypes.

TCRdb's copy holds only in-frame clones and misses some; the assay was immunoSEQ multiplex PCR. The sample has some 2,100,000 clones, about 92% seen once. CD45RO-negative cells were positively selected for CCR7, leaving out terminally differentiated effector memory CD45RA+ cells. The sequenced sample was naive CD8+ T cells from PBMCs. The receptor was derived from a man aged 18-30 years in good health. Some clones in this sample may be carry-over from other donors' samples.

In nucleotides, the CDR3 is TGTGCCAGCAGCGTCGGACAGGGGGCCTACAATGAGCAGTTCTTC. Its translation: CASSVGQGAYNEQFF. V and J are TRBV9 and TRBJ2-1, with 10 bases that match TRBD1. Germline CDR1 and CDR2: SGDLS and YYNGEE. V lost 2 bases and J lost 2; bases outside the gene matches: 1. There are 15 residues in the CDR3.